This T cell receptor beta chain stems from a study of shared clonotypes between healthy human individuals. Across the study: Donors had three CD4 naive, three CD4 memory, two CD8 naive and one CD8 memory plate apiece.

J gave up 0 bases and V 0 bases, and 3 bases lay outside the gene matches. Germline lookup yields CDR1 SGDLS and CDR2 YYNGEE. There are 15 residues in the CDR3. TCRdb keeps only in-frame clones here, not all; method: immunoSEQ multiplex PCR. Of roughly 2.5 million clones in the sample, more than 80% were seen once. This clone is a singleton in its sample. What it binds is not known. Findings and caveats of the study: Rarefaction exposed incomplete sorted-subset sequencing despite large depth.

This chain connects TRBV9 to TRBJ2-7; 7 bases agree with TRBD2. This TCR was recovered from a man between 18 and 29 years old in good health. Sequencing used naive CD4+ T cells sorted from blood. Subset here: CD45RA+ positively selected. The CDR3 DNA reads as TGTGCCAGCAGCGTAGGGCGGGAGCCCTCCTACGAGCAGTACTTC. Protein sequence: CASSVGREPSYEQYF.